A selection of T cell receptor beta chains follows, all from one sample in a study of response to subunit inactivated influenza vaccine. MiXCR was run by TCRdb on the RT-PCR reads, yielding one entry per CDR3 protein. The data hold fewer than 800,000 distinct CDR3 sequences, with 15% to 19% observed a single time. The material was PBMCs from blood, obtained roughly 12 days after vaccination. These receptors were collected from a man aged 45-65 years who received an inactivated influenza vaccine. CDR3s include the opening cysteine and the closing phenylalanine or tryptophan. The D gene is left open where the match is weak. Only some rows state a clone size, as once, few, many or a class for expanded clones.

NA TRBJ2-1 TRBV6-5 once CASSYTGAFYNEQFF TGTGCCAGCAGTTACACGGGAGCGTTCTACAATGAGCAGTTCTTC
TRBD1 TRBJ2-7 TRBV28 NA CASSFWRSTGGGVEQYF TGTGCCAGCAGTTTTTGGCGGAGTACAGGGGGCGGTGTCGAGCAGTACTTC
NA TRBJ2-5 TRBV5-1 few CASSLTAHQETQYF TGCGCCAGCAGCTTGACGGCTCACCAAGAGACCCAGTACTTC
TRBD1 TRBJ2-7 TRBV5-1 many CASSGGQGSYEQYF TGCGCCAGCAGCGGAGGACAGGGCTCCTACGAGCAGTACTTC
TRBD1 TRBJ1-5 TRBV5-1 NA CASSPKTGGQPQHF TGCGCCAGCAGCCCTAAGACAGGGGGTCAGCCCCAGCATTTT
NA TRBJ2-7 TRBV5-1 many CASSDSYSYEQYF TGCGCCAGCAGCGACTCCTACTCCTACGAGCAGTACTTC
TRBD1 TRBJ1-5 TRBV20-1 few CSAREAGTGGNRQPQHF TGCAGTGCTAGAGAAGCCGGGACAGGGGGGAATAGACAGCCCCAGCATTTT
NA TRBJ1-5 TRBV20-1 many CSARTVGKQPQHF TGCAGTGCTAGAACAGTAGGGAAACAGCCCCAGCATTTT
NA TRBJ1-5 TRBV20-1 few CSAREDRGQPQHF TGCAGTGCTAGAGAGGACCGGGGTCAGCCCCAGCATTTT
NA TRBJ2-5 TRBV5-1 NA CASSPAYVWETQYF TGCGCCAGCAGCCCGGCGTACGTCTGGGAGACCCAGTACTTC